A single sample gave rise to the 15 T cell receptor beta chains below, sequenced in a study of graft-versus-host responses after intestinal transplantation. Repertoires were generated with immunoSEQ multiplex PCR, while TCRdb's copy carries only in-frame clones and drops some. The sample includes roughly 46,000 clones, over 80% of them seen just once. The source material was PBMCs, sampled 750 to 800 days after a first intestinal transplant, on the day of a second. These receptors all stem from a human patient who received an intestinal transplant, so some T cells may come from the graft donor.

V usage is TRBV28 and J usage is TRBJ2-3; D remains ambiguous. There are 14 residues in the CDR3. Trimming pared 9 bases from V and 1 base from J, leaving 14 bases between. CDR1 is MDHEN, CDR2 SYDVKM, per germline. In DNA, the CDR3 is TGTGCCAGTCTATCCGGGTCCCGCACAGATACGCAGTATTTT. This translates into CASLSGSRTDTQYF.

The chain employs TRBV11-2 and TRBJ2-1, with 14 positions matching TRBD2. J gave up 7 bases and V 6 bases, and 8 bases lay outside the gene matches. Germline values: CDR1 SGHAT, CDR2 FQNNGV. The CDR3 has 16 amino acids. CDR3 sequence (DNA): TGTGCCAGCAGTGGGACTAGCGGGAGAGTGAGAAATGAGCAGTTCTTC. Its translation is CASSGTSGRVRNEQFF.

The chain links TRBV7-2 to TRBJ2-1; no reliable D call. Germline V gives CDR1 SGHTA, CDR2 FQGNSA. Trimming cost V 5 bases and J 4 bases, with 12 bases left between them. This CDR3 is built from 14 residues. CDR3 protein: CASSLRLIYNEQFF. The DNA for the CDR3 is TGTGCCAGCAGCCTCAGACTCATTTACAATGAGCAGTTCTTC.

The V and J genes are TRBV6-1 and TRBJ1-5; TRBD1 matches 9 bases. V trimming: 6 bases; J trimming: 1 base; junction bases outside the gene matches: 4. The germline V gene encodes CDR1 MNHNS and CDR2 SASEGT. CDR3 length: 15 residues. CDR3 DNA: TGTGCCAGCAGCTGGACAGGGGAGAGCAATCAGCCCCAGCATTTT. It is translated as CASSWTGESNQPQHF.

In its sample, this clone was seen once. The genes are TRBV10-1 and TRBJ2-3; D gene ambiguous. Germline CDR1 WNHNN, CDR2 SYGVQD (reference sequence). The CDR3 consists of 14 residues. Trimming shortened V by 2 bases and J by 6 bases, and 12 bases separated the two germline ends. The CDR3 protein is CASSETWAADTQYF. For the CDR3, the DNA is TGCGCCAGCAGTGAGACCTGGGCGGCGGATACGCAGTATTTT.

This clone occurred once. The chain has TRBV6-5 and TRBJ1-5, with TRBD1 identical over 9 bases. The CDR3 is 14 amino acids. The germline CDR1 and CDR2 sequences are MNHEY and SVGAGI. V was clipped by 6 bases and J by 6 bases; unmatched bases: 6. CDR3 in DNA: TGTGCCAGCAGCCCTGACAGGGGGGGTCAGCCCCAGCATTTT. Residues: CASSPDRGGQPQHF.

This chain links TRBV7-6 with TRBJ1-2, with TRBD1 matching 9 bases. With 5 bases clipped from V and 7 bases from J, the junction kept 2 bases outside the gene matches. Germline loops: CDR1 SGHVS, CDR2 FNYEAQ. The CDR3 contains 12 residues. CDR3 sequence reads: CASSPGQGGYTF. The CDR3 DNA is TGTGCCAGCAGCCCGGGACAGGGTGGCTACACCTTC.

The V and J genes are TRBV9 and TRBJ2-5, with D tentatively TRBD2 (6 bases). The CDR3 is made up of 19 amino acids. Germline V lookup: CDR1 SGDLS, CDR2 YYNGEE. Trimming removed 0 bases from V and 5 bases from J, with 26 bases in between. The CDR3 sequence is CASSVGSRGGAKVSETQYF. In nucleotides, the CDR3 is TGTGCCAGCAGCGTAGGGAGTCGGGGAGGAGCGAAGGTTTCGGAGACCCAGTACTTC.

The chain couples TRBV15 to TRBJ2-5; D is possibly TRBD2 (5 bases). The CDR3 is 15 amino acids. In germline, CDR1 is LNHNV, CDR2 YYDKDF (reference sequence). The germline V and J ends were trimmed by 0 bases and 4 bases, with 12 bases remaining between them. CDR3 in amino acids: CATSRDVLAGETQYF. CDR3 coding DNA: TGTGCCACCAGCAGAGATGTTCTAGCCGGAGAGACCCAGTACTTC.

The chain links TRBV27 to TRBJ2-1; unclear D gene. Germline assignment: CDR1 MNHEY and CDR2 SMNVEV (reference sequence). The CDR3 is 11 amino acids. The V gene lost 8 bases and the J gene lost 4 bases, with 6 bases spanning the gap. The CDR3 nucleotides are TGTGCCAGCCTGCAATACAATGAGCAGTTCTTC. The encoded protein is CASLQYNEQFF.

V gene TRBV7-3 combines with J gene TRBJ2-5; D call uncertain. CDR3 length: 14 residues. From germline, CDR1 is SGHTA and CDR2 FQGTGA. The V gene lost 2 bases and the J gene lost 3 bases, with 10 bases spanning the gap. The CDR3 loop is CASSLGDRKETQYF. DNA for the CDR3: TGTGCCAGCAGCTTAGGAGACCGTAAAGAGACCCAGTACTTC.

The V gene is TRBV10-2, the J gene TRBJ2-3; tentatively, D is TRBD2 (6 bases). This CDR3 comprises 12 residues. Germline CDR1 reads WSHSY; CDR2 reads SAAADI. Between the trimmed V and J ends, which lost 4 bases and 4 bases, there was a span of 6 bases. CDR3 region: CASSGRADTQYF. The CDR3 DNA sequence: TGCGCCAGCAGTGGGAGGGCAGATACGCAGTATTTT.

The chain couples TRBV28 to TRBJ2-1; D perhaps matches TRBD1 (7 bases). The CDR3 spans 15 residues. Trimming shortened V by 2 bases and J by 4 bases, and 12 bases separated the two germline ends. From germline, CDR1 is MDHEN and CDR2 SYDVKM. In nucleotides, the CDR3 is TGTGCCAGCAGTTTAAGGCAGGGGGGATACAATGAGCAGTTCTTC. Translating gives CASSLRQGGYNEQFF.

The chain links TRBV7-9 to TRBJ1-1; D uncertain. CDR1 and CDR2 (germline): SEHNR, FQNEAQ (reference sequence). Deletions cut 7 bases from V and 10 bases from J, with 22 bases between. CDR3 size: 14 residues. This chain's CDR3 is CASTPPGNSLRAFF. In DNA form, the CDR3 reads TGTGCCAGCACCCCTCCGGGGAACAGCTTGAGAGCTTTCTTT.

This sequence joins TRBV5-5 and TRBJ2-5; 9 bases are shared with TRBD1. Germline CDR1 reads SGHKS; CDR2 reads YYEKEE (reference sequence). The ends lost 2 bases at V and 4 bases at J; junction bases unmatched: 12. The CDR3 covers 17 residues. The CDR3 here is CASSFAGPGQGVETQYF. The CDR3, as DNA: TGTGCCAGCAGCTTCGCGGGTCCGGGACAGGGTGTAGAGACCCAGTACTTC.